These 12 T cell receptor beta chains were sequenced from one sample in a study of yellow fever vaccine responses in identical twins. TCRdb re-analysed the RT-PCR reads in MiXCR, keeping a single row per CDR3 protein. Of fewer than 11,000 distinct CDR3 sequences listed, approximately 82% are singletons. Sequenced material: T cells from blood (PBMCs), unsorted or a sorted subset (not recorded which), taken before or after yellow fever vaccination (not recorded which). All receptors come from a woman between 18 and 29 years old who received the yellow fever vaccine.

This rearrangement joins TRBV12-3 or TRBV12-4 to TRBJ1-1; D uncertain. The CDR3 loop spans 14 amino acids. V dropped 3 bases and J dropped 2 bases, with 10 bases sitting between them. The CDR3 loop is CASSFQEFNTEAFF. In nucleotides, the CDR3 is TGTGCCAGCAGTTTTCAGGAGTTTAACACTGAAGCTTTCTTT.

The table lists this clonotype with a count of one. The gene calls are TRBV5-5 and TRBJ1-4; D is perhaps TRBD1 (5 bases). The CDR3 loop spans 12 amino acids. The V gene lost 6 bases and the J gene lost 9 bases, with 12 bases spanning the gap. In germline, CDR1 is SGHKS, CDR2 YYEKEE (reference sequence). This CDR3 reads CASTTGQQKLFF. In DNA form, the CDR3 reads TGTGCCAGCACGACGGGGCAGCAAAAACTGTTTTTT.

This clonotype was counted a single time. The chain has TRBV2 and TRBJ1-2; D unresolved. Trimming left V 4 bases short and J 0 bases short, with 6 bases between. CDR1 SNHLY and CDR2 FYNNEI come from the germline V gene. The CDR3 totals 13 residues. The CDR3 DNA follows: TGTGCCAGCAGTGCTGGAACTAACTATGGCTACACCTTC. The encoded protein is CASSAGTNYGYTF.

This chain links TRBV27 with TRBJ1-6, with 9 bases matching TRBD1. The CDR3 loop spans 18 amino acids. CDR1 is MNHEY and CDR2 is SMNVEV in the germline V gene (reference sequence). Losses at the gene ends were 6 bases for V and 10 bases for J; bases not matched to a gene: 19. The DNA for the CDR3 is TGTGCCAGCAGCCGATCTACCTCCGGGACAGGGAGTTTATCACCCCTCCACTTT. Its translation: CASSRSTSGTGSLSPLHF.

The rearrangement uses TRBV10-1 and TRBJ2-7; unclear D gene. Germline CDR1 is WNHNN and CDR2 is SYGVQD (reference sequence). CDR3 length: 16 residues. With 3 bases removed from V and 0 bases from J, the gap between germline ends came to 15 bases. As DNA, the CDR3 is TGCGCCAGCAGTGAAGGGCAGTCCGAATCCTCCTACGAGCAGTACTTC. Protein: CASSEGQSESSYEQYF.

The chain is built from TRBV18 and TRBJ1-4; 9 nucleotides align to TRBD1. The CDR3 loop spans 14 amino acids. V lost 3 bases and J lost 5; bases outside the gene matches: 1. The germline CDR1 and CDR2 sequences are KGHSH and LQKENI. The DNA for the CDR3 is TGTGCCAGCTCACCCGGACAGGGGAATGAAAAACTGTTTTTT. Protein: CASSPGQGNEKLFF.

V usage is TRBV5-1 and J usage is TRBJ1-1; D is ambiguous. Germline V gene lookup returns CDR1 SGHRS and CDR2 YFSETQ. CDR3 length equals 12 residues. The germline V and J ends were trimmed by 3 bases and 1 base, with 4 bases remaining between them. CDR3 sequence: CASSSGNTEAFF. CDR3 DNA sequence: TGCGCCAGCAGCTCAGGGAACACTGAAGCTTTCTTT.

The chain has TRBV20-1 and TRBJ2-1; 7 nucleotides align to TRBD2. The germline CDR1 and CDR2 sequences are DFQATT and SNEGSKA (reference sequence). This CDR3 comprises 12 residues. With V trimmed by 6 bases and J by 7 bases, 6 bases remained unmatched. CDR3 coding DNA: TGCAGTGCCCTATTTAGCGGGAATGAGCAGTTCTTC. Amino acids: CSALFSGNEQFF.

The rearrangement joins TRBV27 to TRBJ2-7; either TRBD1 or TRBD2 may fit D (6 bases each). The CDR3 sequence is 14 residues long. The V gene lost 4 bases and the J gene lost 3 bases, with 13 bases spanning the gap. CDR1 and CDR2 (germline): MNHEY, SMNVEV (reference sequence). DNA for the CDR3: TGTGCCAGCAGTTACAGGGAGGAGAACTACGAGCAGTACTTC. Its translation is CASSYREENYEQYF.

The chain recombines TRBV20-1 with TRBJ1-1; D is unclear. The CDR3 has 13 amino acids. The V gene's germline CDR1 is DFQATT and CDR2 SNEGSKA (reference sequence). V was cut by 6 bases and J by 1 base, with 12 bases left in between. DNA of the CDR3: TGCAGTGCCCCCCGGGCAGGGAACACTGAAGCTTTCTTT. Protein: CSAPRAGNTEAFF.

The V call is TRBV23-1, the J call TRBJ2-7; TRBD1 or TRBD2 may be the D gene (5 bases each). TRBV23-1 qualifies as an ORF whose function is uncertain. The CDR3 is made up of 15 amino acids. Trimming took 4 bases from V and 4 from J, leaving 17 bases between them. CDR3 in DNA: TGCGCCAGCAGTCGAGGCCGGGCAGGGAGTTACGAGCAGTACGTC. Protein product: CASSRGRAGSYEQYV.

V and J are TRBV23-1 and TRBJ1-2; 8 bases line up with TRBD1. TRBV23-1 falls under the ORF class, with uncertain function. CDR3 length equals 18 residues. With 0 bases clipped from V and 2 bases from J, the junction kept 11 bases outside the gene matches. This chain's CDR3 is CASSQSESGTGVNYGYTF. As DNA, the CDR3 is TGCGCCAGCAGTCAATCGGAGTCCGGGACAGGCGTCAACTATGGCTACACCTTC.